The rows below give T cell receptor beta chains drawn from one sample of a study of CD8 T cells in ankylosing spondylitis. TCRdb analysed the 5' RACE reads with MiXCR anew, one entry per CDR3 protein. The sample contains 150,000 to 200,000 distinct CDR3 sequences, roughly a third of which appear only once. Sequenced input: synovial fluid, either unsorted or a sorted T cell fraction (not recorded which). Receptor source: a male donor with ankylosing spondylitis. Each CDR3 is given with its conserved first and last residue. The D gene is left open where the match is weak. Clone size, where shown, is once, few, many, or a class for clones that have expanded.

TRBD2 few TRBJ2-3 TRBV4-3 TGCGCCAGCAGCCAATCCGGGAGGGCTCACGCAGATACGCAGTATTTT CASSQSGRAHADTQYF
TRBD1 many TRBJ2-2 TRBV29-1 TGCAGCGGTCGGGACAGTAACACCGGGGAGCTGTTTTTT CSGRDSNTGELFF
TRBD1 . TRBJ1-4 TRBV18 TGTGCCAGCTCACCACGACCGGGACAGGGGGACGAAAAACTGTTTTTT CASSPRPGQGDEKLFF
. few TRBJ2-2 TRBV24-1 TGTGCCACCAGTGATTTAGCCTCCCCCGCTAGTTCCGGGGAGCTGTTTTTT CATSDLASPASSGELFF
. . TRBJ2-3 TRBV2 TGTGCCAGCACTGCGGGGTGGGGAGATACGCAGTATTTT CASTAGWGDTQYF
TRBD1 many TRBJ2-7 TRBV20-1 TGCAGTGCTGGGGGACAGGGGGCTGCCGAGCAGTACTTC CSAGGQGAAEQYF
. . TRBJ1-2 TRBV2 TGTGCCAGCAGTGAAAATTCAGGGATTGGTGGCTACACCTTC CASSENSGIGGYTF
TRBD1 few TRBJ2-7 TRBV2 TGTGCCAGCAGTGGCTGGACAGGGGGCCCCTACGAGCAGTACTTC CASSGWTGGPYEQYF
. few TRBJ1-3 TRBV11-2 TGTGCCAGCAGCATCAGTACGGGACAAACCTCTGGAAACACCATATATTTT CASSISTGQTSGNTIYF
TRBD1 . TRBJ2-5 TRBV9 TGTGCCAGCAGCGCTAGGGACAGCCTCATGGAGACCCAGTACTTC CASSARDSLMETQYF
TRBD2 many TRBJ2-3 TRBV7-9 TGTGCCAGCAGCTTCGGACTAGCGGCGACAGATACGCAGTATTTT CASSFGLAATDTQYF
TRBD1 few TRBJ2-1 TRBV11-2 TGTGCCAGCAGTTTGCCTCCCGGGACAGGGGGTACCCCCTACAATGAGCAGTTCTTC CASSLPPGTGGTPYNEQFF
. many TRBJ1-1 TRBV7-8 TGTGCCAGCAGCAATACTTACACTGAAGCTTTCTTT CASSNTYTEAFF
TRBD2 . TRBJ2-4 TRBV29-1 TGCAGCGTTGAAAAAGCGGGACCTCGAGTAAAAGCCAAAAACATTCAGTACTTC CSVEKAGPRVKAKNIQYF
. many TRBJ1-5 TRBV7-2 TGTGCCAGCAGCTTAGTGCAGGGAACTCAGCCCCAGCATTTT CASSLVQGTQPQHF
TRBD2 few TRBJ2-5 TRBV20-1 TGCAGTGCTAGAGGGACTAGCGGGAGGGAAGAGACCCAGTACTTC CSARGTSGREETQYF
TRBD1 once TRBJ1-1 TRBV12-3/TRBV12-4 TGTGCCAGCAGTTTTCAGGGGGCAGGTTCTGAAGCTTTCTTT CASSFQGAGSEAFF
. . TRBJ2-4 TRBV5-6 TGTGCCAGCAGCTTGAGGGGACACGGACTAGCCAAAAACATTCAGTACTTC CASSLRGHGLAKNIQYF
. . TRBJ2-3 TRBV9 TGTGCCAGCAGCGTAGCGCTAATACCAGGGGATACGCAGTATTTT CASSVALIPGDTQYF
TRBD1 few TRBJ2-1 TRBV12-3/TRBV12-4 TGTGCCAGCAGTCTCAATGTAGGGGGCGCGAGGAATGAGCAGTTCTTC CASSLNVGGARNEQFF
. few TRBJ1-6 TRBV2 TGTGCCAGCACCATCAGAGGGGGGAGGGATAATTCACCCCTCCACTTT CASTIRGGRDNSPLHF
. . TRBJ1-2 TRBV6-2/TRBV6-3 TGTGCCAGCGCCACTGCAGGGGAAGGCTACACCTTC CASATAGEGYTF
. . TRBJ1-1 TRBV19 TGTGCCAGTAGAGCGGACAGCACGAACACTGAATCTTTCTTT CASRADSTNTESFF
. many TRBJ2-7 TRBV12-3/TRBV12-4 TGTGCCAGCGAAGTGGGTCCGGGTTACGAGCAGTACTTC CASEVGPGYEQYF
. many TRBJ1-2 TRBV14 TGTGCCAGCAGCCCAAGCTCATATGGCTACACCTTC CASSPSSYGYTF
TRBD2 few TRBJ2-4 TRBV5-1 TGCGCCAGCAGCCCCACCGGGACTAGCGGACGGGGGAACATTCAGTACTTC CASSPTGTSGRGNIQYF
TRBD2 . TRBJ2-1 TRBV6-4 TGTGCCAGCAGTGTGGGACTAGCGGCCGTCAATGAGCAGTTCTTC CASSVGLAAVNEQFF